This T cell receptor beta chain was sequenced during a study of post-analysis software for immune sequencing data. General study findings and limits: When patients were compared with controls, a handful of TRBV segments were more frequent, TRBV5-6, TRBV5-1 and TRBV20-1 among them. F measure showed strong co-clustering of same-batch samples.

This clonotype was recorded a few times. The antigen remains unidentified. CDR3 length equals 14 residues. From germline, CDR1 is SGHTA and CDR2 FQGNSA. Trimming removed 6 bases from V and 1 base from J; junction bases left unmatched: 3. Unique molecular identifiers had been added to the TCR beta cDNA libraries. With about 0.9 to 11 million T cells as the source, approximately 500,000 cDNA molecules resulted. TCRdb ran MiXCR on the PCR reads and lists one entry per CDR3 protein. Of 350,000 to 450,000 distinct CDR3 sequences in the sample, less than 35% were seen once. The sequence was obtained from a girl aged 5-17 years with multiple sclerosis. Input material: blood. The V and J genes are TRBV7-2 and TRBJ1-5; 7 bases align to TRBD1. Here the CDR3 reads CASRLTGSNQPQHF. The CDR3 DNA follows: TGTGCCAGCAGACTGACAGGGAGCAATCAGCCCCAGCATTTT.